This TCR beta chain was recovered during a study of T cell responses to AZD1222 COVID-19 vaccine (dated by TCRdb to the early 2020s). Describing the broader study: Because spike-specific TCR depth and breadth did not differ between the two schedules, AZD1222 recipients who got a second dose at roughly 4 weeks were pooled with those who got a second dose at roughly 12 weeks. Trial participants were enrolled by age into subgroups of 18-55, 56-69 and 70-plus years, and approximately 150, 30 and 60 TCR-sequenced participants, respectively, were included in these subgroups. TCR sequencing was performed for more than 230 trial participants, of whom some 200 were given two doses of AZD1222 and some 26 were given two doses of MenACWY control vaccine.

General study outcomes and caveats: In the small 56-69-year group, the increase in depth fell short of significance, most likely because of low power. CD4 TCRs associated with the vaccine covered the entire spike protein, and the dominant responses were in regions 160-218 and 743-854. Reportedly, close to half of the unique spike-specific TCRs recognized epitopes lying outside the regions that are mutated in the B.1.351 and B.1.1.7 variants. Participants were mostly white British and included more females than males, and it was suggested by the authors that clonal diversity may have been underestimated. Spike-specific TCR breadth and depth rose significantly after two AZD1222 doses compared with day 0 and with MenACWY recipients. Because no day 14 peak-response samples were available, repertoires were characterized only after the peak T cell response. Conclusions about previously exposed vaccinees were limited because only 6 or 7 AZD1222 recipients were SARS-CoV-2 seropositive at baseline.

The CDR3 regions of human TCRbeta chains were analyzed by immunosequencing. The original methods were these. TCRs in the repertoires were matched against a reference library of SARS-CoV-2-specific TCRs that had been generated with the MIRA antigen-specificity platform. Breadth was defined as the fraction of unique TCRs that were SARS-CoV-2-associated. Depth was defined as the fraction of total T cells that were SARS-CoV-2-associated. Using the MIRA data, each spike-specific TCR was mapped to the spike region that the TCR reacts to and placed in a CD4 or CD8 class. Log10-transformed breadth and depth values were compared by one-way ANOVA with Sidak's multiple comparisons tests. Sourced from immuneACCESS, this table was stored by TCRdb with only in-frame sequences that have V and J called. A share of the clones is absent; for the studies checked, an unresolved V gene accounts for under half, and the remainder has no known explanation. The V and J calls and clone size were taken over from that table, and D and trimming were inferred from the DNA. Within this sample are around 110,000 clones, with over 75% of them counted one time only. The top ten hold 7.5% of the sample.

Reading from cysteine to phenylalanine, the CDR3 counts 17 amino acids. Solely the CDR3 DNA is kept, with 51 bases framed from the first base. CDR1 is given as MDHEN and CDR2 as SYDVKM, both from the germline V gene. After removal of 5 bases from V and 0 bases from J, the junction retains 12 bases not matched to a gene. As concerns this clone: The specificity of this receptor is unknown. Base qualities are not provided; no much larger clone lies one nucleotide away.

The time point tag for this specimen amounts to: baseline before first vaccination. The vaccinee samples were drawn from two UK trials, COV001 and COV002, one of which was a single-blind randomized controlled phase 2/3 trial testing AZD1222 (ChAdOx1 nCoV-19) in healthy adults. For TCRbeta chain sequencing, PBMC samples were collected from trial participants at day 0 and at day 28 after the second dose. The TCR originated in an adult in good health. In this chain, TRBV28 is recombined with TRBJ2-7; the central 8 bases match TRBD1. This specimen consisted of peripheral blood, obtained on day 0 of AZD1222 vaccination. The CDR3 here reads CASSPAAGQDFSYEQYF. The base sequence is TGTGCCAGCAGTCCCGCCGCGGGACAGGACTTCTCCTACGAGCAGTACTTC.